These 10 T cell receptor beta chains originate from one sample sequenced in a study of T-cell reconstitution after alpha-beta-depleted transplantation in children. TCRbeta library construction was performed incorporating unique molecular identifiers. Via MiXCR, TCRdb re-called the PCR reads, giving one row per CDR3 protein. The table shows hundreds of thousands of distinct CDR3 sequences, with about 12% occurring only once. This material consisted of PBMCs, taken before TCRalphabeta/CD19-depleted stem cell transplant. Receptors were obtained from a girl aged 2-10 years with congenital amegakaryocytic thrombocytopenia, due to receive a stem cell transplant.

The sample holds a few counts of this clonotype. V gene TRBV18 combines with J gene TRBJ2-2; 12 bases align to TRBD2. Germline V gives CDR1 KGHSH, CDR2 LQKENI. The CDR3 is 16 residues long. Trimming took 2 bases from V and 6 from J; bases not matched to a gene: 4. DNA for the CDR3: TGTGCCAGCTCACCAGCGACTAGCGGGAGTTCCGGGGAGCTGTTTTTT. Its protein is CASSPATSGSSGELFF.

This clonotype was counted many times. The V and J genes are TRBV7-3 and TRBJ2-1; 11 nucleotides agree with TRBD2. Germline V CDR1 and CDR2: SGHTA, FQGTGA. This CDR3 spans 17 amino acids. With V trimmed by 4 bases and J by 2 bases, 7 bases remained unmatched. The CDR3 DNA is TGTGCCAGCAGCTCCGGACTAGCGGGTACCCCCTACAATGAGCAGTTCTTC. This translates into CASSSGLAGTPYNEQFF.

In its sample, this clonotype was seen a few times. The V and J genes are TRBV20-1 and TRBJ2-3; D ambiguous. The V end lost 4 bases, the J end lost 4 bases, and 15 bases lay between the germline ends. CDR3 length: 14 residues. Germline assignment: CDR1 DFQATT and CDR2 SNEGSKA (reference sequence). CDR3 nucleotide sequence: TGCAGTGCTATCCGAGAGTCTATTTCAGATACGCAGTATTTT. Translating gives CSAIRESISDTQYF.

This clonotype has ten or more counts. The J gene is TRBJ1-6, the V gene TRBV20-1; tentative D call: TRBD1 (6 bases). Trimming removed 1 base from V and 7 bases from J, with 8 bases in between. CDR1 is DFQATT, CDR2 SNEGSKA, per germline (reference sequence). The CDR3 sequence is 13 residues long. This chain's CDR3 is CSARAGVNSPLHF. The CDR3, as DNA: TGCAGTGCTAGAGCAGGGGTCAATTCACCCCTCCACTTT.

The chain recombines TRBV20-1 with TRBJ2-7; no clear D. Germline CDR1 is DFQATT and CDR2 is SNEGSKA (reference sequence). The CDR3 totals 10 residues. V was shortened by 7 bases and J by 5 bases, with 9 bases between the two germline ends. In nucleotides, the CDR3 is TGCAGTGGACCCGGACACGAGCAGTACTTC. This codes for CSGPGHEQYF.

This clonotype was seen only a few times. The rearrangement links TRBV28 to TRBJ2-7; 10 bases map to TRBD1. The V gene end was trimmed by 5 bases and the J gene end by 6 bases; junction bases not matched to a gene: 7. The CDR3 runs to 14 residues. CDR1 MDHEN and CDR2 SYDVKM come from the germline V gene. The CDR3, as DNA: TGTGCCAGCAGTACACCCGGGACAGGGGTCGAGCAGTACTTC. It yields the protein CASSTPGTGVEQYF.

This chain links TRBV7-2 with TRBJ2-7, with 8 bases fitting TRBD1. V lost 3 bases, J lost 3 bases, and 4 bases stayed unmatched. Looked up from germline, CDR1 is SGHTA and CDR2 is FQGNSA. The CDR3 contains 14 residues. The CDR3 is CASSLETGDYEQYF. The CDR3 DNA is TGTGCCAGCAGCTTGGAGACAGGGGACTACGAGCAGTACTTC.

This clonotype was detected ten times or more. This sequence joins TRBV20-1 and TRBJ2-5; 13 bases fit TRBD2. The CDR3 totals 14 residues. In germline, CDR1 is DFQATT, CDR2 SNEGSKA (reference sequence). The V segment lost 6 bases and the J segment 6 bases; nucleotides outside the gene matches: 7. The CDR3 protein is CSAPRTSGSKTQYF. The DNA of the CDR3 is TGCAGTGCCCCTCGGACTAGCGGGAGTAAGACCCAGTACTTC.

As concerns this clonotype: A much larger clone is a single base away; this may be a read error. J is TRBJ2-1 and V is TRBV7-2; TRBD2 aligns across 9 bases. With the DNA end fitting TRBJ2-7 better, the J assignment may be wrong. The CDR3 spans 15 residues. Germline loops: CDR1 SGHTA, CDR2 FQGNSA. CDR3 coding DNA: TGTGCCAGCAGCTGGAGACTAGCGGCCGCTCAGGAGCAGTACTTC. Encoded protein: CASSWRLAAAQEQYF.

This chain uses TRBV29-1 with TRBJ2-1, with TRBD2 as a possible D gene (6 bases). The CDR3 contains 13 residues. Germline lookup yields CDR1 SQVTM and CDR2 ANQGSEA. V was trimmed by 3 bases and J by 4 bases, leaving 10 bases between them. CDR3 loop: CSVDGGAYNEQFF. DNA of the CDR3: TGCAGCGTTGATGGCGGGGCATACAATGAGCAGTTCTTC.